This T cell receptor beta chain was observed in a study of tumor-infiltrating lymphocytes in glioblastoma multiforme. TCRB libraries came from RNA via three nested multiplex PCR rounds. Each CDR3 protein is one row after TCRdb ran MiXCR on the multiplex PCR reads. The sample shows about 8,400 distinct CDR3 sequences, about 70% of them seen only once. Sequencing was done on a sample of brain tumor tissue. This TCR was recovered from a male donor with glioblastoma.

CDR3 amino acids: CASSLRGIGNTIYF. For the CDR3, the DNA is TGTGCCAGCAGTTTGAGGGGGATTGGAAACACCATATATTTT. The chain couples TRBV12-3 or TRBV12-4 to TRBJ1-3; tentative D call: TRBD1 (6 bases). The CDR3 is made up of 14 amino acids. Trimming cost V 3 bases and J 3 bases, with 9 bases left between them.